The 12 T cell receptor beta chains reported below all come from one sample, sequenced in a study of tumor-infiltrating lymphocytes in primary liver carcinoma. Reverse transcription of about 500 ng total RNA with a constant-region primer produced TCR beta cDNA. What produced the TCR beta libraries was three nested multiplex PCR rounds using slightly modified ARM-PCR. The two initial PCR rounds, about 9 cycles each, used TRBV1-TRBV30 forward and C-beta reverse primers. TCRdb ran MiXCR on the multiplex PCR reads and lists one entry per CDR3 protein. The profile covers fewer than 250,000 distinct CDR3 sequences, with 70% to 90% appearing a single time and 15% to 20% taken by the ten largest. For each extraction, RNA and DNA were obtained together from about 19-30 mg of unsorted bulk tissue. The specimen sequenced was tumor tissue from primary liver carcinoma. Every receptor here comes from a man between 35 and 55 years old with primary liver carcinoma and hepatitis B virus infection.

This clonotype occurred once. A read error may produce the germline difference seen at one junction end. The chain links TRBV12-3 or TRBV12-4 to TRBJ1-4; D is ambiguous. There are 13 residues in the CDR3. The CDR3 bases are TGTGCCAGCAGTTTAGCGGATACTGAAAACCTGTTTTTT. It codes for CASSLADTENLFF.

To note about this clonotype: The conserved final phenylalanine or tryptophan is absent from the CDR3, which likely points to a read error. It is unclear where the CDR3 begins or ends on the DNA, so no DNA is shown, and the CDR3 is as TCRdb lists it. The genes are TRBV6-1 and TRBJ2-7; the D call in the table, TRBD1, was not verified against the DNA. Counting both end residues, the CDR3 totals 16 amino acids. Looked up from germline, CDR1 is MNHNS and CDR2 is SASEGT. CDR3 amino acids: CASSETYGDRSFEQYL.

Turning to this clonotype: The junction does not match germline at one end; this may be a read error. The chain combines TRBV6-2 or TRBV6-3 with TRBJ1-1, with TRBD1 identical over 10 bases. The CDR3 covers 14 residues. CDR1 is MNHEY and CDR2 is SVGEGT in the germline V gene. CDR3 protein: CASSWTGGNSESFF. The CDR3 region has the DNA TGTGCCAGCAGTTGGACAGGGGGGAACTCTGAATCTTTCTTT.

With regard to this clonotype: Sequence at one end of the junction differs from germline and may be a read error. This chain joins TRBV30 and TRBJ1-2; TRBD1 aligns across 7 bases. This CDR3 has 14 amino acids. In germline, CDR1 is GTSNPN, CDR2 SVGIG (reference sequence). In DNA form, the CDR3 reads TGTGCATGGAGAAGACAGGGAGGTGTATATGGCTACACCTTC. Residues: CAWRRQGGVYGYTF. Full variable domain (rest looked up from reference TRBV30 and TRBJ1-2): SQTIHQWPATLVQPVGSPLSLECTVEGTSNPNLYWYRQAAGRGLQLLFYSVGIGQISSEVPQNLSASRPQDRQFILSSKKLLLSDSGFYLCAWRRQGGVYGYTFGSGTRLTVV.

J is TRBJ2-1 and V is TRBV4-3; possibly TRBD1 or TRBD2 for D (5 bases each). CDR1 LGHNA and CDR2 YSLEER come from the germline V gene. This CDR3 is 14 amino acids long. The CDR3 region has the DNA TGCGTCGGCAGCCAAGGGACCAATTTCGACGAGCAGTTCTTC. Translation: CVGSQGTNFDEQFF.

A note on this clonotype: This CDR3 fails to terminate in the conserved phenylalanine or tryptophan, so it likely reflects a read error. This chain connects TRBV11-2 to TRBJ1-2, with 9 bases aligning to TRBD1. The V gene end was trimmed by 9 bases and the J gene end by 4 bases; junction bases not matched to a gene: 6. This CDR3 spans 13 amino acids. In germline, CDR1 is SGHAT, CDR2 FQNNGV. CDR3 protein: CASNLDRGYGYTL. The CDR3 DNA reads as TGTGCCAGTAACTTGGACAGGGGCTATGGCTACACCTTA.

About this clonotype itself: Sequence at one end of the junction differs from germline and may be a read error. The chain uses TRBV6-1 and TRBJ1-4, with 8 bases aligning to TRBD1. The germline CDR1 and CDR2 sequences are MNHNS and SASEGT. The CDR3 consists of 14 residues. CDR3 sequence: CASSQDRESEKLFF. In nucleotides, the CDR3 is TGTGCTAGCAGTCAGGACAGGGAGAGTGAAAAACTGTTTTTT.

About this clonotype: The junction does not match germline at one end; this may be a read error. The chain couples TRBV5-6 to TRBJ2-6; D unclear. Germline values: CDR1 SGHDT, CDR2 YYEEEE. CDR3 length: 11 residues. The CDR3 region has the DNA TGTGCCAACAGCTCGGTGGGCGTCCTGACTTTC. It encodes CANSSVGVLTF.

This clonotype came up a few times. This sequence joins TRBV9 and TRBJ1-6; D gene unclear. This CDR3 region has 13 residues. Germline lookup yields CDR1 SGDLS and CDR2 YYNGEE. V lost 5 bases to trimming and J lost 7 bases, with 10 bases between them. The CDR3 spells CASSLGSNSPLHF. The CDR3 DNA sequence: TGTGCCAGCAGTCTGGGTTCAAATTCACCCCTCCACTTT.

Notes on this clonotype: A much larger clonotype is one base distant, so this may be a read error. The gene calls are TRBV6-2 or TRBV6-3 and TRBJ2-1; 10 nucleotides match TRBD2. CDR3 length: 13 residues. V was clipped by 7 bases and J by 7 bases; unmatched bases: 4. Germline V gene data show CDR1 as MNHEY and CDR2 as SVGEGT. The DNA of the CDR3 is TGTGCCAGCAAAGCTAGCGGGAGTAATGAGCAGTTCTTC. This codes for CASKASGSNEQFF.

The chain links TRBV28 to TRBJ1-6; D uncertain. The CDR3 totals 13 residues. The ends were cut back, 9 bases at V and 7 bases at J, with 13 bases in the middle. Germline CDR1 reads MDHEN; CDR2 reads SYDVKM. The DNA for the CDR3 is TGTGCCAGGACCCTTAGTGGGAATTCACCCCTCCACTTT. Its translation is CARTLSGNSPLHF.

Regarding this clonotype: The germline gene is not matched at one end of the junction; a read error may be the cause. The V gene is TRBV29-1, the J gene TRBJ1-1, with D possibly matching TRBD1 (6 bases). This CDR3 contains 12 residues. Germline CDR1 and CDR2: SQVTM and ANQGSEA. CDR3 protein: CSVGTSMTEPSF. CDR3 in DNA: TGCAGCGTGGGGACAAGCATGACTGAACCTTCCTTT.